The T cell receptor beta chain under discussion was sequenced for a study of shared clonotypes between healthy human individuals. The CDR3 totals 15 residues. Looked up from germline, CDR1 is MNHEY and CDR2 is SMNVEV (reference sequence). J was trimmed by 3 bases and V by 6 bases; bases with no gene match: 10. Study-level findings and limits: Clonotype sharing across donors was expected to vary with sequencing depth. Rarefaction curves obtained for sorted subsets showed sequencing incomplete despite large depth.

Comment on this clone: Its antigen is not identified.

This table comes from immunoSEQ multiplex PCR, and its TCRdb copy is limited to in-frame clones, with some not included. The table has roughly 2 million clones, approximately 94% seen once. Splitting of CD4+ cells produced CD45RA+ naive and CD45RA-negative memory subsets. The clonotype comes from a young man in good health. The sample consisted of naive CD4+ T cells sorted from blood. This sample's subset: CD45RA+ positively selected. The chain joins TRBV27 to TRBJ1-1; TRBD1 matches 7 bases. The CDR3 reads CASRKRSGGDTEAFF. In DNA, the CDR3 is TGTGCCAGCAGGAAGAGGTCAGGGGGGGACACTGAAGCTTTCTTT.